Only a few counts were recorded for the clone carrying this TCR beta chain. Its antigen remains unidentified. This sample is part of a study of T-cell memory formation after mild COVID-19. 5'RACE primed from the constant segment yielded TCR alpha and TCR beta cDNA libraries bearing sample barcodes and UMIs. TCRdb fed the 5' RACE reads into MiXCR, producing one record per CDR3 protein. The sample holds roughly 310,000 distinct CDR3 sequences, around a sixth seen once. Study-level results: Cross-reactive memory seemingly joined, as some responding clones were found in pre-infection memory. Chiefly within CM and EM were the contracting CD4+ clones; CD8+ ones were within EMRA.

The junction had 14 bases not matched to a gene; V was cut back by 5 bases and J by 5 bases. Germline V lookup: CDR1 SEHNR, CDR2 FQNEAQ (reference sequence). The CDR3 consists of 16 residues. This clonotype was obtained from a man aged 18 to 30 who had mild COVID-19 (a few samples of this study predate the infection). Cell type and time point are not known. This chain connects TRBV7-9 to TRBJ2-7; 8 bases fit TRBD1. Sequenced sample: PBMCs or a T cell subset sorted from them (not recorded which). DNA of the CDR3: TGTGCCAGCAGCCAGCGCGGACAGGGCAAGTTCCACGAGCAGTACTTC. Translation: CASSQRGQGKFHEQYF.